The 8 T cell receptor beta chains listed next were all sequenced from one sample in a study of blood T cell repertoires in COVID-19. Data came from immunoSEQ multiplex PCR; TCRdb stores just in-frame clones and leaves some out. The sample shows fewer than 350,000 clones, about nine tenths of them seen only once. Material for sequencing was PBMCs or T cells enriched from blood (not recorded which). The receptor set was obtained from a woman between 40 and 50 years old who had recovered from COVID-19.

This chain uses TRBV6-5 with TRBJ1-1; the match to TRBD1 covers 7 bases. V lost 5 bases and J lost 5; bases outside the gene matches: 11. Germline V gene sequence: CDR1 MNHEY, CDR2 SVGAGI. The CDR3 consists of 15 residues. The CDR3 protein is CASSPVRQGLTEAFF. CDR3 in DNA: TGTGCCAGCAGTCCCGTTAGACAGGGACTGACTGAAGCTTTCTTT.

This chain uses TRBV6-5 with TRBJ1-3; TRBD1 agrees at 7 bases. J was trimmed by 2 bases and V by 5 bases; bases with no gene match: 6. Germline V gene lookup returns CDR1 MNHEY and CDR2 SVGAGI. CDR3 length: 15 residues. The CDR3 DNA is TGTGCCAGCAGTCTGGACAGGAACCCTGGAAACACCATATATTTT. Translation gives CASSLDRNPGNTIYF.

The chain joins TRBV27 to TRBJ1-2, with D perhaps matching TRBD1 (6 bases). Trimming removed 3 bases at V and 3 bases at J, with 14 bases between. The CDR3 runs to 15 residues. The germline V gene has CDR1 MNHEY and CDR2 SMNVEV (reference sequence). This chain's CDR3 is CASSLGQGLDYGYTF. For the CDR3, the DNA is TGTGCCAGCAGTTTGGGGCAGGGGCTAGACTATGGCTACACCTTC.

The V and J genes are TRBV19 and TRBJ1-2; D is unclear. Trimming shortened V by 4 bases and J by 6 bases, and 21 bases separated the two germline ends. The CDR3 is 16 residues long. CDR1 is LNHDA and CDR2 is SQIVND in the germline V gene (reference sequence). The CDR3 loop reads CASSTRGSSRFHGYTF. As DNA, the CDR3 is TGTGCCAGTAGTACTCGAGGTTCCAGCCGTTTTCATGGCTACACCTTC. The whole variable domain, filled in from reference TRBV19 and TRBJ1-2, reads DGGITQSPKYLFRKEGQNVTLSCEQNLNHDAMYWYRQDPGQGLRLIYYSQIVNDFQKGDIAEGYSVSREKKESFPLTVTSAQKNPTAFYLCASSTRGSSRFHGYTFGSGTRLTVV.

The chain couples TRBV7-2 to TRBJ1-2; D may be TRBD1 (6 bases). The CDR3 runs to 17 residues. Germline CDR1 is SGHTA and CDR2 is FQGNSA. The V and J ends lost 5 bases and 4 bases respectively, with 23 bases between them. The DNA of the CDR3 is TGTGCCAGCAGCCGGACACCGACAGGCTACCAACGCTATGGCTACACCTTC. It yields the protein CASSRTPTGYQRYGYTF. Together with reference TRBV7-2 and TRBJ1-2, the CDR3 gives the full variable domain: GAGVSQSPSNKVTEKGKDVELRCDPISGHTALYWYRQSLGQGLEFLIYFQGNSAPDKSGLPSDRFSAERTGGSVSTLTIQRTQQEDSAVYLCASSRTPTGYQRYGYTFGSGTRLTVV.

The chain joins TRBV5-1 to TRBJ2-7, with D possibly TRBD1 on 6 matching bases. V was trimmed by 1 base and J by 6 bases, leaving 26 bases between them. The CDR3 is 18 residues long. From germline, CDR1 is SGHRS and CDR2 YFSETQ. The CDR3 nucleotides are TGCGCCAGCAGCTTGTATCTCAGTGGGGGCCCAAGAAGTGGCGAGCAGTACTTC. Protein: CASSLYLSGGPRSGEQYF.

This clone was seen only a few times. The rearrangement uses TRBV6-5 and TRBJ1-1; 8 bases map to TRBD1. The CDR3 contains 14 residues. Germline CDR1 reads MNHEY; CDR2 reads SVGAGI. V lost 5 bases and J lost 6; bases outside the gene matches: 8. In DNA, the CDR3 is TGTGCCAGCAGTCGAGCCGGACAGGGCTCTGAAGCTTTCTTT. Translation: CASSRAGQGSEAFF.

The rearrangement joins TRBV7-2 to TRBJ2-2; 8 bases are a match to TRBD2. Losses at the gene ends were 5 bases for V and 4 bases for J; bases not matched to a gene: 15. The CDR3 runs to 18 residues. Germline assignment: CDR1 SGHTA and CDR2 FQGNSA. CDR3 in DNA: TGTGCCAGCAGCCCCAAAGTGGGGTTCGGGACTAGCACCGGGGAGCTGTTTTTT. This sequence encodes CASSPKVGFGTSTGELFF. The variable domain in full, with the rest retrieved from reference TRBV7-2 and TRBJ2-2, is GAGVSQSPSNKVTEKGKDVELRCDPISGHTALYWYRQSLGQGLEFLIYFQGNSAPDKSGLPSDRFSAERTGGSVSTLTIQRTQQEDSAVYLCASSPKVGFGTSTGELFFGEGSRLTVL.